The 9 T cell receptor beta chains presented below share a single source sample, sequenced in a study of blood T cell dynamics during melanoma immunotherapy. The assay was immunoSEQ multiplex PCR, and TCRdb's table has in-frame clones only and misses some. Here the sample spans about 14,000 clones, about nine tenths being singletons. The time point was: week 3, after first cycle of checkpoint inhibitor. The sample consisted of blood, taken from a patient treated with checkpoint blockade. The receptors stem from a human donor with melanoma.

The chain is built from TRBV28 and TRBJ1-4; D is possibly TRBD1 (6 bases). The V and J ends lost 3 bases and 8 bases respectively, with 19 bases between them. The CDR3 has 16 amino acids. CDR1 and CDR2 from the germline V gene are MDHEN and SYDVKM. The CDR3 sequence is CASSLSQGRRQEKLFF. The CDR3 region has the DNA TGTGCCAGCAGTTTGTCGCAGGGGAGAAGACAGGAAAAACTGTTTTTT.

The chain combines TRBV12-5 with TRBJ1-2; 7 bases fit TRBD1. Germline CDR1 is LGHNT and CDR2 is FRNRAP. The CDR3 spans 13 residues. J lost 6 bases, V lost 5 bases, and 6 bases had no gene match. The CDR3 DNA reads TGTGCTAGTGGTACCGACAGGGAGGATGGCTACACCTTC. Amino acids: CASGTDREDGYTF. Complete variable domain (other parts from reference TRBV12-5 and TRBJ1-2): DARVTQTPRHKVTEMGQEVTMRCQPILGHNTVFWYRQTMMQGLELLAYFRNRAPLDDSGMPKDRFSAEMPDATLATLKIQPSEPRDSAVYFCASGTDREDGYTFGSGTRLTVV.

This clone was observed a handful of times. The V and J genes are TRBV2 and TRBJ1-1; no definite D call. V was cut by 4 bases and J by 0 bases, with 6 bases left in between. Germline CDR1 and CDR2: SNHLY and FYNNEI. The CDR3 is made up of 13 amino acids. The CDR3 DNA reads as TGTGCCAGCAGTGGACTGCTGAACACTGAAGCTTTCTTT. This translates into CASSGLLNTEAFF.

The gene calls are TRBV30 and TRBJ1-1; maybe TRBD1 (5 bases). CDR3 length: 13 amino acids. The germline V gene has CDR1 GTSNPN and CDR2 SVGIG (reference sequence). V gave up 4 bases and J gave up 3 bases, with 12 bases separating them. The CDR3 loop reads CAWTRQMDTEAFF. The CDR3 region has the DNA TGTGCCTGGACTCGACAGATGGACACTGAAGCTTTCTTT.

This chain uses TRBV6-5 with TRBJ1-4; D not certain. This CDR3 is 14 amino acids long. The germline V gene has CDR1 MNHEY and CDR2 SVGAGI. Trimming shortened V by 6 bases and J by 3 bases, and 11 bases separated the two germline ends. As DNA, the CDR3 is TGTGCCAGCAGGCGGGATCGACCTAATGAAAAACTGTTTTTT. It specifies CASRRDRPNEKLFF.

Only one count was recorded for this clone. V usage is TRBV4-3 and J usage is TRBJ1-3; D is undetermined. V was shortened by 0 bases and J by 7 bases, with 13 bases between the two germline ends. This CDR3 is 15 amino acids long. CDR1 LGHNA and CDR2 YSLEER come from the germline V gene. The CDR3 sequence: CASSQEVRFSNTIYF. CDR3 DNA sequence: TGCGCCAGCAGCCAAGAAGTCCGGTTCTCGAACACCATATATTTT.

The rearrangement joins TRBV4-1 to TRBJ2-7; 7 bases line up with TRBD1. Germline V lookup: CDR1 MGHRA, CDR2 YSYEKL. The V gene end was trimmed by 3 bases and the J gene end by 4 bases; junction bases not matched to a gene: 6. The CDR3 has 14 amino acids. The CDR3 reads CASSHRQGLYEQYF. The DNA for the CDR3 is TGCGCCAGCAGCCACAGACAGGGCTTGTACGAGCAGTACTTC.

The chain joins TRBV7-9 to TRBJ2-5, with 14 bases fitting TRBD2. V lost 4 bases and J lost 5; bases outside the gene matches: 9. The length of the CDR3 is 17 residues. From germline, CDR1 is SEHNR and CDR2 FQNEAQ (reference sequence). CDR3: CASSSAGLAGVSETQYF. The CDR3 DNA sequence: TGTGCCAGCAGCTCAGCGGGACTAGCGGGAGTTAGCGAGACCCAGTACTTC.

A word on this clone: This specimen includes other DNA sequences encoding the same CDR3. The chain carries TRBV6-5 and TRBJ2-7, with D perhaps TRBD1 (5 bases). The CDR3 is 15 residues long. Germline CDR1 reads MNHEY; CDR2 reads SVGAGI. The V end lost 2 bases, the J end lost 1 base, and 12 bases lay between the germline ends. In DNA form, the CDR3 reads TGTGCCAGCAGTTACGTACAAGGGGCTTCCTACGAGCAGTACTTC. This gives the protein CASSYVQGASYEQYF.